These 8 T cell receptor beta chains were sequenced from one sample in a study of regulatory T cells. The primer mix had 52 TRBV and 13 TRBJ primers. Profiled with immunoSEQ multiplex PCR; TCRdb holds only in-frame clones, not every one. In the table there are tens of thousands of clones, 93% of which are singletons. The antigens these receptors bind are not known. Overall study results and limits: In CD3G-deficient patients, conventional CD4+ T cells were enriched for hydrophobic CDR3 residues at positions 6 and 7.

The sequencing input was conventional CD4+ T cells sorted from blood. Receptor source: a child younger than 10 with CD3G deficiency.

The CDR3 is CASSFMSMGEQYF. CDR3 in DNA: TGTGCCAGCAGCTTTATGTCTATGGGGGAGCAGTACTTC. This chain connects TRBV11-3 to TRBJ2-7, with no clear D. CDR3 length: 13 residues. CDR1 is SGHNT, CDR2 YENEEA, per germline. Trimming removed 3 bases at V and 7 bases at J, with 13 bases between.

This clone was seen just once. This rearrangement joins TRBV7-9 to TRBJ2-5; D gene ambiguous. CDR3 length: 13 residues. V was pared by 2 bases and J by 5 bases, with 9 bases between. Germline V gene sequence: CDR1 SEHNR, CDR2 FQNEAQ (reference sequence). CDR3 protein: CASSLRAGETQYF. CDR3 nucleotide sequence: TGTGCCAGCAGCTTAAGGGCCGGGGAGACCCAGTACTTC.

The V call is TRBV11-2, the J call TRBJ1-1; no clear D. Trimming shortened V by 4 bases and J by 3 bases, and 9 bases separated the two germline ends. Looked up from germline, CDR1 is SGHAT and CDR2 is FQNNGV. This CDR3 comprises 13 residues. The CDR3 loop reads CASSSTQYTEAFF. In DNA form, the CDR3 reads TGTGCCAGCAGCTCGACGCAGTACACTGAAGCTTTCTTT.

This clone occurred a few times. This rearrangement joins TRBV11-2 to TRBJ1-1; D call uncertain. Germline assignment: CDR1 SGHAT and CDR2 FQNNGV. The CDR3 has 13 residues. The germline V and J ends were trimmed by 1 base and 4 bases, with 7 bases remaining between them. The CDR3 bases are TGTGCCAGCAGCTTAGCTATGGGCACTGAAGCTTTCTTT. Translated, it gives CASSLAMGTEAFF.

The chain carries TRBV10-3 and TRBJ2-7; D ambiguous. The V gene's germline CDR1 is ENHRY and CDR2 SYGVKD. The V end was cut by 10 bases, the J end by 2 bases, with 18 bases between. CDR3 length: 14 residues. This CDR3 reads CATSYSNGAYEQYF. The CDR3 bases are TGTGCCACCTCCTATTCGAACGGCGCCTACGAGCAGTACTTC.

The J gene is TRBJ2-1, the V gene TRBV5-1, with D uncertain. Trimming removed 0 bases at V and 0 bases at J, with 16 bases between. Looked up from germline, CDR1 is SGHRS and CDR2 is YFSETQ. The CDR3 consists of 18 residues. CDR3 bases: TGCGCCAGCAGCTTGGTCCTCCTTAGCCGGAGCTCCTACAATGAGCAGTTCTTC. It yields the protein CASSLVLLSRSSYNEQFF.

CDR3 sequence reads: CASSLLSREQFF. For the CDR3, the DNA is TGTGCCAGCAGCCTTTTGAGCAGGGAGCAGTTCTTC. The chain employs TRBV7-9 and TRBJ2-1; D is ambiguous. V lost 5 bases and J lost 10, with 12 bases in between. The length of the CDR3 is 12 residues. In germline, CDR1 is SEHNR, CDR2 FQNEAQ (reference sequence). The full variable domain, its missing parts supplied by reference TRBV7-9 and TRBJ2-1, is DTGVSQNPRHKITKRGQNVTFRCDPISEHNRLYWYRQTLGQGPEFLTYFQNEAQLEKSRLLSDRFSAERPKGSFSTLEIQRTEQGDSAMYLCASSLLSREQFFGPGTRLTVL.

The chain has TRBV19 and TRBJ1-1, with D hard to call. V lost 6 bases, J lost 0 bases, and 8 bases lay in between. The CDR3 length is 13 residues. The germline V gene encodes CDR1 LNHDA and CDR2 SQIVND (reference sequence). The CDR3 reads CASREALNTEAFF. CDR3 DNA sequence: TGTGCCAGTAGAGAGGCCTTGAACACTGAAGCTTTCTTT.